This T cell receptor beta chain was documented in a study of CD8 T cells in ankylosing spondylitis. Study-wide results and caveats: The authors reported significant enrichment of disease-linked clones in matched ankylosing spondylitis synovial fluid. Earlier reports found some motif variants in synovial fluid and blood in reactive arthritis. Ankylosing spondylitis blood appeared to carry a characteristic TCR beta motif of under ten highly homologous variants.

For TCR beta, libraries came from quantitative 5'-RACE with molecular barcodes. MiXCR, run by TCRdb on the 5' RACE reads, gives a single entry per CDR3 protein. Among around 770,000 distinct CDR3 sequences listed, roughly 20% were seen once. This clonotype appeared a few times. Its antigen is currently unknown. Germline CDR1 is LNHDA and CDR2 is SQIVND (reference sequence). This CDR3 region has 13 residues. V lost 2 bases, J lost 5 bases, and 7 bases lay in between. This chain joins TRBV19 and TRBJ2-1, with D unresolved. The receptor was derived from a male donor with ankylosing spondylitis. Sequenced input: blood, either unsorted or a sorted T cell fraction (not recorded which). The CDR3 loop reads CASSITRDNEQFF. The CDR3 DNA reads TGTGCCAGTAGTATAACTCGCGACAATGAGCAGTTCTTC.